This T cell receptor beta chain is drawn from a study of cytomegalovirus exposure and HLA in healthy donors. Donors were drawn from the approximately 120-subject validation cohort, separate from the roughly 700-subject first cohort. The repertoire was sequenced with immunoSEQ multiplex PCR; TCRdb's copy has only in-frame clones and lacks some. The table has some 63,000 clones, roughly 90% seen once. Broader study findings: Later, an analysis found that TCR clusters from the first cohort tended to co-occur in the roughly 110 validation repertoires. The authors enumerated under 200 TCR beta chains as linked to cytomegalovirus.

The CDR3 has 15 residues. V was trimmed by 1 base and J by 0 bases, leaving 10 bases between them. CDR1 is SEHNR, CDR2 FQNEAQ, per germline (reference sequence). Concerning this clone: Its target is unknown.

This receptor was obtained from a woman aged 18-29 years in good health and CMV-seronegative. This sequence joins TRBV7-9 and TRBJ2-7; the D is unclear. Sequencing was done on a sample of PBMCs. The CDR3 is CASSLDFAYSYEQYF. CDR3 nucleotides: TGTGCCAGCAGCTTAGACTTCGCTTACTCCTACGAGCAGTACTTC. Full variable domain (remainder filled in from reference TRBV7-9 and TRBJ2-7): DTGVSQNPRHKITKRGQNVTFRCDPISEHNRLYWYRQTLGQGPEFLTYFQNEAQLEKSRLLSDRFSAERPKGSFSTLEIQRTEQGDSAMYLCASSLDFAYSYEQYFGPGTRLTVT.